These 8 T cell receptor beta chains originate from one sample sequenced in a study of shared clonotypes between healthy human individuals (dated by TCRdb to 2020 to 2021). Libraries were made using the immunoSEQ multiplex PCR assay. Here the immuneACCESS table is served through TCRdb, limited to in-frame sequences with V and J called. Missing clones are a known gap in these copies; in checked studies unresolved V genes cover under half, and the rest lacks a known reason. The sample data list roughly 1.5 million clones, and 98% of these were observed just once. The top ten constitute roughly 0.45% of the sample. The sequencing input was naive CD4+ T cells sorted from blood. The cell subset or site label for this specimen denotes: CD45RA+ positively selected. Source of these receptors: a man aged 30 to 39 in good health.

The chain employs TRBV27 and TRBJ2-3; D not certain. Trimming pared 7 bases from V and 0 bases from J, leaving 20 bases between. CDR1 and CDR2 from the germline V gene are MNHEY and SMNVEV (reference sequence). CDR3 size: 17 residues. The CDR3 DNA sequence: TGTGCCAGCAATTCTTTTGGTTGGGGTATTAGCACAGATACGCAGTATTTT. This encodes CASNSFGWGISTDTQYF.

The chain joins TRBV28 to TRBJ2-7, with 7 positions matching TRBD2. CDR1 is MDHEN and CDR2 is SYDVKM in the germline V gene. This CDR3 comprises 14 residues. Unmatched junction bases numbered 7, after V lost 7 bases and J lost 1 base. The CDR3 DNA reads as TGTGCCAGCACCAAGCGGGGCGGGTCCTACGAGCAGTACTTC. Translated: CASTKRGGSYEQYF.

This CDR3 is CASGLAGGGGNEQFF. The CDR3, as DNA: TGTGCCAGCGGTTTAGCGGGAGGGGGAGGAAATGAGCAGTTCTTC. This sequence joins TRBV7-2 and TRBJ2-1; 11 bases fit TRBD2. The V segment lost 8 bases and the J segment 7 bases; nucleotides outside the gene matches: 10. Germline loops: CDR1 SGHTA, CDR2 FQGNSA. CDR3 length: 15 amino acids.

The chain joins TRBV6-5 to TRBJ2-2, with D unclear. The V gene's germline CDR1 is MNHEY and CDR2 SVGAGI. Between the trimmed V and J ends, which lost 6 bases and 7 bases, there was a span of 12 bases. The CDR3 contains 13 residues. The CDR3, as DNA: TGTGCCAGCAGCGAAGAGCTGAACGGGGAGCTGTTTTTT. It encodes CASSEELNGELFF.

As regards this clone: Different DNA sequences within this sample yield the same CDR3. The V and J genes are TRBV18 and TRBJ2-2; 7 bases align to TRBD1. The J segment lost 5 bases and the V segment lost 3 bases, leaving 0 bases of the junction unmatched. Germline CDR1 and CDR2: KGHSH and LQKENI. The CDR3 spans 13 residues. This CDR3 reads CASSPRGTGELFF. As DNA, the CDR3 is TGTGCCAGCTCACCCAGGGGGACCGGGGAGCTGTTTTTT.

The chain employs TRBV4-2 and TRBJ2-1, with 12 bases aligning to TRBD1. The germline V gene encodes CDR1 LGHNA and CDR2 YNFKEQ. This CDR3 has 16 residues. J was trimmed by 6 bases and V by 1 base; bases with no gene match: 4. CDR3 region: CASSQAGQGASNEQFF. The DNA for the CDR3 is TGTGCCAGCAGCCAAGCGGGACAGGGGGCCAGCAATGAGCAGTTCTTC.

This clone has only one observation. The chain couples TRBV5-1 to TRBJ2-7, with 9 positions matching TRBD1. Germline loops: CDR1 SGHRS, CDR2 YFSETQ. Unmatched junction bases numbered 10, after V lost 4 bases and J lost 5 bases. The CDR3 runs 15 residues. The CDR3 sequence is CASSILGQGMNEQYF. Written as DNA, the CDR3 is TGCGCCAGCAGCATACTAGGACAGGGGATGAACGAGCAGTACTTC.

This chain joins TRBV2 and TRBJ2-1, with 7 positions matching TRBD1. Per the germline V gene, CDR1 is SNHLY and CDR2 is FYNNEI. With 4 bases clipped from V and 9 bases from J, the junction kept 6 bases outside the gene matches. The CDR3 is made up of 13 amino acids. The CDR3 reads CASSGQGSGEQFF. The DNA for the CDR3 is TGTGCCAGCAGTGGACAGGGCAGCGGTGAGCAGTTCTTC.